The rows below give T cell receptor beta chains drawn from one sample of a study of response to subunit inactivated influenza vaccine. Each CDR3 protein is one row after TCRdb ran MiXCR on the RT-PCR reads. The top ten hold 5.5% to 7% of the sample, which has about 700,000 distinct CDR3 sequences, more than 11% seen once. The input for sequencing was PBMCs from blood, taken 14 to 15 days before vaccination. These receptors came from a man aged 50 to 60 who received an inactivated influenza vaccine. The CDR3 runs from the conserved cysteine through the conserved F or W. The D gene is left open where the match is weak. Clone size is not always given. Where it is, it says once, few, many or a class for expanded clones.

j_call | clone_size | v_call | d_call | cdr3_nt | cdr3_aa
TRBJ2-1 | few | TRBV7-2 | . | TGTGCCAGCAGCTTTGTCACATACAATGAGCAGTTCTTC | CASSFVTYNEQFF
TRBJ1-5 | many | TRBV4-1 | . | TGCGCCAGCAGCCTCCTAGGCGGATCGGATCAGCCCCAGCATTTT | CASSLLGGSDQPQHF
TRBJ1-2 | . | TRBV5-6 | . | TGTGCCAGCAGCTGGGGCGGGGTTATCAGCTATGGCTACACCTTC | CASSWGGVISYGYTF
TRBJ2-1 | . | TRBV7-2 | TRBD2 | TGTGCCAGCAGCTTACTAGCTAGCGGGGGGGACAATGAGCAGTTCTTC | CASSLLASGGDNEQFF
TRBJ2-1 | few | TRBV5-1 | . | TGCGCCAGCAGCTTGCAGGGTCAGCGTTTGGATGAGCAGTTCTTC | CASSLQGQRLDEQFF
TRBJ1-4 | many | TRBV5-1 | . | TGCGCCAGCAGCTTGAATGGGGGTAATGAAAAACTGTTTTTT | CASSLNGGNEKLFF
TRBJ1-4 | few | TRBV12-3/TRBV12-4 | TRBD1 | TGTGCCAGCAGTTTAGGGGACAGGTTTCGCGAAAAACTGTTTTTT | CASSLGDRFREKLFF
TRBJ1-4 | . | TRBV15 | . | TGTGCCACCCGGCTTGCGACTGGGGGTGGTGAAAAACTGTTTTTT | CATRLATGGGEKLFF
TRBJ1-1 | many | TRBV4-1 | . | TGCGCCAGCAGCCACCGGGGCACTGAAGCTTTCTTT | CASSHRGTEAFF
TRBJ1-1 | few | TRBV5-1 | TRBD1 | TGCGCCAGCAGCTTGGGGGACAGGGAGGGCACTGAAGCTTTCTTT | CASSLGDREGTEAFF
TRBJ1-5 | few | TRBV7-2 | . | TGTGCCAGCAGCTTAGATACTTACAATCAGCCCCAGCATTTT | CASSLDTYNQPQHF
TRBJ2-1 | . | TRBV27 | . | TGTGCCAGCAGCCCGATGACTAGGGACAATGAGCAGTTCTTC | CASSPMTRDNEQFF
TRBJ2-5 | . | TRBV9 | . | TGTGCCAGCAGCGTAGGGGCAGAAGAGACCCAGTACTTC | CASSVGAEETQYF
TRBJ1-1 | . | TRBV7-2 | . | TGTGCCAGCAGCTTATACCAGGGCGGGTCCACTGAAGCTTTCTTT | CASSLYQGGSTEAFF
TRBJ1-1 | . | TRBV7-9 | . | TGTGCCAGCAGCTTCAACAGGGAAACTGAAGCTTTCTTT | CASSFNRETEAFF
TRBJ2-1 | . | TRBV10-3 | . | TGTGCCATCAGGGCGGGGGCGGAACACTACAATGAGCAGTTCTTC | CAIRAGAEHYNEQFF
TRBJ1-1 | few | TRBV7-2 | TRBD1 | TGTGCCAGCAGCAAAGGACAGGGGAGCACTGAAGCTTTCTTT | CASSKGQGSTEAFF
TRBJ1-4 | once | TRBV3-1 | TRBD1 | TGTGCCAGCAGCCAAGAAAACAGGGGGGGCGAAAAACTGTTTTTT | CASSQENRGGEKLFF
TRBJ1-5 | . | TRBV4-2 | . | TGTGCCAGCAGCCAAGCTCGGGGTAGCAATCAGCCCCAGCATTTT | CASSQARGSNQPQHF
TRBJ2-7 | . | TRBV4-2 | TRBD2 | TGTGCCAGCAGCCAAGATCGAGCGGGGGGTTTCTCCTACGAGCAGTACTTC | CASSQDRAGGFSYEQYF
TRBJ2-1 | few | TRBV20-1 | TRBD2 | TGCAGTGCTCATAGCGGGAGGGCCTGGAATGAGCAGTTCTTC | CSAHSGRAWNEQFF
TRBJ2-2 | . | TRBV12-3/TRBV12-4 | . | TGTGCCAGCAGTTTAGAGTTATGGGGGTACACCGGGGAGCTGTTTTTT | CASSLELWGYTGELFF
TRBJ2-7 | . | TRBV5-5 | TRBD1 | TGTGCCAGCAGCTTGGAAACCGGGACAGGGGGCGACGAGCAGTACTTC | CASSLETGTGGDEQYF
TRBJ2-3 | . | TRBV29-1 | . | TGCAGCGCTCCAGGGTCGAAACTTGCGAGCACAGATACGCAGTATTTT | CSAPGSKLASTDTQYF
TRBJ2-3 | . | TRBV7-6 | TRBD2 | TGTGCCAGCAGCTTTTCCTCTAGCGGGGGGGCTGGAACGCAGTATTTT | CASSFSSSGGAGTQYF
TRBJ2-7 | . | TRBV12-3/TRBV12-4 | TRBD1 | TGTGCCAGCAGTTTCGCCACAGGGGGCGAGCAGTACTTC | CASSFATGGEQYF
TRBJ2-1 | few | TRBV27 | TRBD1 | TGTGCCAGCAGTTGGGAAGGGACAGTCTACAATGAGCAGTTCTTC | CASSWEGTVYNEQFF
TRBJ2-7 | . | TRBV4-3 | . | TGCGCCAGCAGCCAATGGGAAAACTACGAGCAGTACTTC | CASSQWENYEQYF
TRBJ1-5 | few | TRBV6-1 | TRBD1 | TGTGCCAGCGGGAAAATCGGGACAGGTAGCAATCAGCCCCAGCATTTT | CASGKIGTGSNQPQHF
TRBJ2-3 | many | TRBV4-1 | . | TGCGCCAGCAGCCAGCCCTTTGCAGATACGCAGTATTTT | CASSQPFADTQYF
TRBJ2-7 | few | TRBV20-1 | . | TGCAGTGCTAGGTCCGACATCTACGAGCAGTACTTC | CSARSDIYEQYF
TRBJ1-3 | many | TRBV7-2 | . | TGTGCCAGCAGCCCATCGGGGAGAGCCAGAAACACCATATATTTT | CASSPSGRARNTIYF
TRBJ2-2 | . | TRBV11-1 | TRBD2 | TGTGCCAGCAGTCGTCGGCTAGCGGGGGCTGTAGGGACCGGGGAGCTGTTTTTT | CASSRRLAGAVGTGELFF
TRBJ1-2 | . | TRBV24-1 | . | TGTGCCACCAGTGATTTAGGACACTCCTATGGCTACACCTTC | CATSDLGHSYGYTF
TRBJ2-3 | few | TRBV20-1 | TRBD2 | TGCAGTGCTTCCGCGTTAGCTAGCGGGATGACAGATACGCAGTATTTT | CSASALASGMTDTQYF
TRBJ1-1 | . | TRBV5-5 | TRBD1 | TGTGCCAGCAGCTGGGGACAGTGGGGGAACACTGAAGCTTTCTTT | CASSWGQWGNTEAFF
TRBJ2-7 | few | TRBV28 | . | TGTGCCACTACCCTCCGCCGGGGCTACGAGCAGTACTTC | CATTLRRGYEQYF
TRBJ2-1 | . | TRBV6-2/TRBV6-3 | . | TGTGCCAGCAGAAACAGGCAGGTGCAGTTCTTC | CASRNRQVQFF
TRBJ2-4 | few | TRBV28 | TRBD1 | TGTGCCAGCAGTTTAAGGGACAGGGTCGTCAAAAACATTCAGTACTTC | CASSLRDRVVKNIQYF
TRBJ2-3 | few | TRBV20-1 | TRBD2 | TGCAGTGCTAGAAACGGGTGGCTAGCGGATAACACAGATACGCAGTATTTT | CSARNGWLADNTDTQYF
TRBJ1-6 | many | TRBV27 | TRBD1 | TGTGCCAGCAGTCTAGGGACAGGGGGTTCACCCCTCCACTTT | CASSLGTGGSPLHF
TRBJ1-1 | . | TRBV19 | . | TGTGCCAGTAGTATGGGGGCAGGGTGGCGGAACACTGAAGCTTTCTTT | CASSMGAGWRNTEAFF
TRBJ2-7 | . | TRBV20-1 | TRBD1 | TGCAGTGCTAGAGTCATCGACAGGGGGCGCAACTACGAGCAGTACTTC | CSARVIDRGRNYEQYF
TRBJ2-1 | . | TRBV20-1 | TRBD1 | TGCAGTGCTAAAGCTCCGGGACAGACCTACAATGAGCAGTTCTTC | CSAKAPGQTYNEQFF
TRBJ2-4 | few | TRBV30 | . | TGTGCCTGGAGTGGCCAGGGCTCACTAGCCAAAAACATTCAGTACTTC | CAWSGQGSLAKNIQYF
TRBJ2-2 | . | TRBV3-1 | TRBD1 | TGTGCCAGCGCTAAGGGGGCGCCCGGGGAGCTGTTATTT | CASAKGAPGELLF
TRBJ2-7 | . | TRBV7-3 | TRBD2 | TGTGCCAGCAGCTTAGCGGGAGGGGCCCCAGACGAGCAGTACTTC | CASSLAGGAPDEQYF
TRBJ2-5 | many | TRBV14 | . | TGTGCCAGCAGCCAAGAAGGGGCGTTGGAGACCCAGTACTTC | CASSQEGALETQYF